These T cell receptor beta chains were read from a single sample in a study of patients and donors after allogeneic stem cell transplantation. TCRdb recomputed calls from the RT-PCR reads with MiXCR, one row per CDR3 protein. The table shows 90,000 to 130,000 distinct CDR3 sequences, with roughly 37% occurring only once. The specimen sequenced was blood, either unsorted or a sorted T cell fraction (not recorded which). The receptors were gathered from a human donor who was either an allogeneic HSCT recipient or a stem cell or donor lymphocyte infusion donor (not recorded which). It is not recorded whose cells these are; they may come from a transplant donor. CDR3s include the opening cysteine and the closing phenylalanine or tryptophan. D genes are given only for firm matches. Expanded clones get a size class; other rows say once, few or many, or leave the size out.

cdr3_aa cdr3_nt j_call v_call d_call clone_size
CASSHANTEAFF TGTGCCAGCTCCCACGCGAACACTGAAGCTTTCTTT TRBJ1-1 TRBV18 - -
CATSDRGTSGLYNEQFF TGTGCCACCAGTGACCGCGGGACTAGCGGGCTCTACAATGAGCAGTTCTTC TRBJ2-1 TRBV24-1 TRBD2 once
CASRAGGSSEQFF TGTGCCAGCAGAGCGGGAGGAAGTAGTGAGCAGTTCTTC TRBJ2-1 TRBV6-5 TRBD2 once
CASSTGTSYEQYF TGTGCCAGCTCAACAGGGACTTCCTACGAGCAGTACTTC TRBJ2-7 TRBV18 - -
CASSFRQDQPQHF TGTGCCAGCAGCTTCCGACAGGATCAGCCCCAGCATTTT TRBJ1-5 TRBV7-6 - -
CATRGLAPNTGELFF TGTGCCACCAGGGGACTAGCCCCGAACACCGGGGAGCTGTTTTTT TRBJ2-2 TRBV15 TRBD2 -
CASSLSHITEAFF TGTGCCAGCAGCTTATCACACATCACTGAAGCTTTCTTT TRBJ1-1 TRBV7-2 - -
CATSVDRRVDSLNQPQHF TGTGCCACCAGTGTCGATCGCAGGGTCGACTCTTTGAATCAGCCCCAGCATTTT TRBJ1-5 TRBV24-1 - -
CASSLSLGAVSGLYNEQFF TGTGCCAGCAGCTTAAGTCTGGGGGCGGTTAGCGGGCTTTACAATGAGCAGTTCTTC TRBJ2-1 TRBV7-8 - once
CASRLREVTEAFF TGTGCCAGCAGACTCAGGGAGGTCACTGAAGCTTTCTTT TRBJ1-1 TRBV6-5 - -
CAISEGTSGWVETQYF TGTGCCATCAGTGAGGGGACTAGCGGTTGGGTCGAGACCCAGTACTTC TRBJ2-5 TRBV10-3 TRBD2 -
CASSQLLGLYEQFF TGTGCCAGCAGCCAACTCCTGGGACTCTATGAGCAGTTCTTC TRBJ2-1 TRBV4-2 - once
CSASNTRDHYEQYF TGCAGTGCTAGCAATACGCGGGACCACTACGAGCAGTACTTC TRBJ2-7 TRBV20-1 - -
CASSQASREVNYGYTF TGTGCCAGCAGCCAAGCTTCCAGGGAGGTTAACTATGGCTACACCTTC TRBJ1-2 TRBV4-2 - -
CAISNSDTYNEQFF TGTGCCATCAGTAACTCAGACACATACAATGAGCAGTTCTTC TRBJ2-1 TRBV10-3 - -
CASSLTGSGTEAFF TGCGCCAGCAGCCTTACAGGGTCGGGCACTGAAGCTTTCTTT TRBJ1-1 TRBV4-3 - -
CASSQGNQRNQPQHF TGCGCCAGCAGCCAAGGGAACCAGAGAAATCAGCCCCAGCATTTT TRBJ1-5 TRBV4-3 - -
CSVALRLAETYEQYF TGCAGCGTTGCCCTCAGACTAGCGGAAACCTACGAGCAGTACTTC TRBJ2-7 TRBV29-1 TRBD2 -
CASSSVAGTKNTEAFF TGTGCCAGCAGCTCCGTGGCTGGGACAAAGAACACTGAAGCTTTCTTT TRBJ1-1 TRBV11-2 - few
CASTLTGTPQPQHF TGTGCCAGCACCTTGACAGGGACTCCCCAGCCCCAGCATTTT TRBJ1-5 TRBV6-6 TRBD1 once
CASSLSNSPGANVLTF TGTGCCAGCAGCTTGAGTAACAGCCCAGGGGCCAACGTCCTGACTTTC TRBJ2-6 TRBV7-9 - few
CASSLEGEGAYEQYF TGTGCCAGCAGCTTAGAGGGAGAGGGAGCCTACGAGCAGTACTTC TRBJ2-7 TRBV7-9 - many
CASSQGGRKLFF TGTGCCAGCAGCCAAGGGGGTAGGAAACTGTTTTTT TRBJ1-4 TRBV3-1 - few
CSATHGLLNEKLFF TGCAGTGCTACCCACGGGCTGTTGAATGAAAAACTGTTTTTT TRBJ1-4 TRBV20-1 - -
CASSFRQAGQPQHF TGTGCCAGCAGCTTCCGACAGGCTGGTCAGCCCCAGCATTTT TRBJ1-5 TRBV7-2 - -
CATSDFPGELFF TGTGCCACCAGTGATTTCCCCGGGGAGCTGTTTTTT TRBJ2-2 TRBV24-1 - few
CSASTAGSYNEQFF TGCAGTGCTAGTACGGCGGGCTCCTACAATGAGCAGTTCTTC TRBJ2-1 TRBV20-1 - once
CASSSGLSSYNEQFF TGTGCCAGCAGCTCGGGACTCAGCTCCTACAATGAGCAGTTCTTC TRBJ2-1 TRBV5-5 - once
CASSQVPGLNNEQFF TGTGCCAGCAGCCAAGTACCGGGACTCAACAATGAGCAGTTCTTC TRBJ2-1 TRBV14 - -
CATSDPRQNTGELFF TGTGCCACCAGTGATCCACGACAAAACACCGGGGAGCTGTTTTTT TRBJ2-2 TRBV24-1 - -
CASSQLTGQVELGSPLHF TGTGCCAGCAGCCAACTAACTGGACAGGTTGAACTAGGTTCACCCCTCCACTTT TRBJ1-6 TRBV4-2 TRBD1 -
CATSRRQGLGNQPQHF TGTGCCACCAGCAGGAGACAGGGATTGGGCAATCAGCCCCAGCATTTT TRBJ1-5 TRBV15 TRBD1 few
CAIRDRGGTDTQYF TGTGCCATCAGGGACAGGGGAGGAACAGATACGCAGTATTTT TRBJ2-3 TRBV10-3 TRBD1 few
CASSLGLRKNTEAFF TGTGCCAGCAGCTTAGGGCTCAGAAAGAACACTGAAGCTTTCTTT TRBJ1-1 TRBV7-9 - -
CAISDQGGYGYTF TGTGCCATCAGTGATCAGGGCGGCTATGGCTACACCTTC TRBJ1-2 TRBV10-3 - few
CASSLAGQMTQYF TGTGCCAGCAGCTTAGCGGGCCAAATGACCCAGTACTTC TRBJ2-5 TRBV7-8 - -
CSARDRANSPLHF TGCAGTGCTAGAGACAGGGCTAATTCACCCCTCCACTTT TRBJ1-6 TRBV20-1 - few
CATSRLDPTDTQYF TGTGCCACCAGCCGGCTCGATCCCACAGATACGCAGTATTTT TRBJ2-3 TRBV15 - -
CASSSRTGPYEQYF TGTGCCAGCAGCTCACGGACAGGTCCCTACGAGCAGTACTTC TRBJ2-7 TRBV5-4 TRBD1 -
CASSSVRERTQYF TGTGCCAGCAGCTCTGTACGGGAGCGTACGCAGTATTTT TRBJ2-3 TRBV11-2 - -
CASKLPRHQRQTNEKLFF TGCGCCAGCAAGCTTCCACGGCACCAACGACAAACTAATGAAAAACTGTTTTTT TRBJ1-4 TRBV5-1 - few
CASSLGWDTEAFF TGTGCCAGCAGCTTGGGGTGGGATACTGAAGCTTTCTTT TRBJ1-1 TRBV7-9 - few
CASSYSGFYQPQHF TGTGCCAGCAGTTACTCGGGGTTTTATCAGCCCCAGCATTTT TRBJ1-5 TRBV6-2/TRBV6-3 - -
CASSYGGNYGYTF TGTGCCAGCAGTTACGGGGGTAACTATGGCTACACCTTC TRBJ1-2 TRBV6-5 - -
CSVETGPGGYGYTF TGCAGCGTTGAGACCGGACCGGGGGGCTATGGCTACACCTTC TRBJ1-2 TRBV29-1 - -
CASSYWDRTGELFF TGTGCCAGCAGTTACTGGGACAGAACCGGGGAGCTGTTTTTT TRBJ2-2 TRBV6-5 TRBD1 -
CASSYFRVLAGELFF TGTGCCAGCAGTTACTTCAGGGTGTTAGCCGGGGAGCTGTTTTTT TRBJ2-2 TRBV6-2/TRBV6-3 - -
CASSGDKNIQYF TGTGCCAGCAGCGGGGACAAAAACATTCAGTACTTC TRBJ2-4 TRBV6-2/TRBV6-3 - few
CASSSPIVGYNSPLHF TGTGCCAGCAGTTCTCCCATCGTCGGGTATAATTCACCCCTCCACTTT TRBJ1-6 TRBV28 - few
CASSQVYSNQPQHF TGTGCCAGCAGCCAAGTCTATAGCAATCAGCCCCAGCATTTT TRBJ1-5 TRBV3-1 - few
CAISESQTQYF TGTGCCATCAGTGAGTCGCAGACCCAGTACTTC TRBJ2-5 TRBV10-3 - few
CSASVDFEPQHF TGCAGTGCTAGCGTCGATTTTGAGCCCCAGCATTTT TRBJ1-5 TRBV20-1 - few
CAISPGGRLTEAFF TGTGCCATCAGTCCAGGGGGCAGGTTGACTGAAGCTTTCTTT TRBJ1-1 TRBV10-3 TRBD1 -
CRTGDSPLHF TGCAGGACAGGAGATTCACCCCTCCACTTT TRBJ1-6 TRBV20-1 - few
CASSPPGTGRYEQYF TGTGCCAGCTCACCACCCGGGACAGGGAGATACGAGCAGTACTTC TRBJ2-7 TRBV18 TRBD1 -
CASSVPPEGIGTEAFF TGTGCCAGCAGCGTCCCCCCAGAGGGAATTGGGACTGAAGCTTTCTTT TRBJ1-1 TRBV9 - few
CATSGGTSGHNEQFF TGTGCCACCAGTGGGGGGACTAGCGGACACAATGAGCAGTTCTTC TRBJ2-1 TRBV24-1 TRBD2 -